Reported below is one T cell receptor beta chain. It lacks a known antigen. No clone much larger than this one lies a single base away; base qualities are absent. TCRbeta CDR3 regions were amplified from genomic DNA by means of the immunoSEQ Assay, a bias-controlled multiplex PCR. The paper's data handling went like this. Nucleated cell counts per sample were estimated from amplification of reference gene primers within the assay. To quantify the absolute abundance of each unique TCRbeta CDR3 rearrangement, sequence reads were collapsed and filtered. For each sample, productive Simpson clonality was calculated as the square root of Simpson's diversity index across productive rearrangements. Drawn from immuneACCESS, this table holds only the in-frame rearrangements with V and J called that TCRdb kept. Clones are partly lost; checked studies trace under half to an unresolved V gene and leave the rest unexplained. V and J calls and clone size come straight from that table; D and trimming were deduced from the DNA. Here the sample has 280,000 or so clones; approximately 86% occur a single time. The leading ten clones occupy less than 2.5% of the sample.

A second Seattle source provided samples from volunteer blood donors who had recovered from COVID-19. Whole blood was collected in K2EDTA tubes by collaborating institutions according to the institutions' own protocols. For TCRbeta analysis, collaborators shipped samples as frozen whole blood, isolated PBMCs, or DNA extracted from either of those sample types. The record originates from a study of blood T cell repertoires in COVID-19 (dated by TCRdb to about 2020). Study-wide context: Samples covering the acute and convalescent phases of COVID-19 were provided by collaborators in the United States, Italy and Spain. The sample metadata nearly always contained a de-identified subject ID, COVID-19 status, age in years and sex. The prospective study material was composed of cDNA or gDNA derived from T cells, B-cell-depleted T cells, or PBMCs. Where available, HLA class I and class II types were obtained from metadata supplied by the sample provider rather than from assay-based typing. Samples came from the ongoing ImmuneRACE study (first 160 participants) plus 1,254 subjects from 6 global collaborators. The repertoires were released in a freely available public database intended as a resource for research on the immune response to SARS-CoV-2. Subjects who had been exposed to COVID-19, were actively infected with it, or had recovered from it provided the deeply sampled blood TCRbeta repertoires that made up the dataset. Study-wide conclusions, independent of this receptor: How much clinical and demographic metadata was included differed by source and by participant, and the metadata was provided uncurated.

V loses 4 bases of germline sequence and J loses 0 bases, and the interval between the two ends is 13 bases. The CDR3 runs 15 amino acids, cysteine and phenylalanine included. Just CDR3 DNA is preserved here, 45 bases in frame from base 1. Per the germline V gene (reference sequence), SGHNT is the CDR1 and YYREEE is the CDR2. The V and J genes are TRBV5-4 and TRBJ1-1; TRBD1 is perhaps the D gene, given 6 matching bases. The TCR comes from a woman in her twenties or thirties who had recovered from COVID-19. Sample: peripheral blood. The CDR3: CASSRGGQVNTEAFF. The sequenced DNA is TGTGCCAGCAGCCGGGGGGGCCAAGTGAACACTGAAGCTTTCTTT.